This T cell receptor beta chain was sequenced during a study of blood T cell repertoires in COVID-19. Study at large: There were acute and convalescent COVID-19 samples, and they came from the United States, Italy and Spain. The cDNA or gDNA used as material had been derived from T cells, B-cell-depleted T cells, or PBMCs.

This clone occurred once. In the study's own analysis: The assay estimated nucleated cells by amplifying reference gene primers. Generated by immunoSEQ multiplex PCR, the TCRdb table keeps only in-frame clones and is missing some. The V and J calls and clone size were taken over from that table, and D and trimming were inferred from the DNA. The sample includes some 150,000 clones, approximately 87% of them seen just once. Trimming removed 1 base from V and 1 base from J, with 8 bases in between. The germline CDR1 and CDR2 sequences are SGHTA and FQGNSA. The CDR3 has 14 amino acids. What was sequenced was peripheral blood. The TCR originated in a man in his fifties or sixties with active COVID-19. V and J are TRBV7-2 and TRBJ2-7; possible D gene TRBD2, 6 bases. The chain's CDR3 is CASSLDGGSYEQYF. The CDR3 region has the DNA TGTGCCAGCAGCTTAGATGGGGGGTCCTACGAGCAGTACTTC.